The rows below give T cell receptor beta chains drawn from one sample of a study of sequential checkpoint blockade in melanoma. The repertoire was sequenced with immunoSEQ multiplex PCR; TCRdb's copy has only in-frame clones and lacks some. This sample has roughly 28,000 clones, with 70% to 80% found just once. Sequencing used CD8+ T cells sorted from blood (inferred from file names), obtained from a patient given nivolumab and ipilimumab in sequence. The receptors were gathered from a human donor with melanoma. Each CDR3 is given with its conserved first and last residue. A D gene is named only where the DNA matches it firmly. The size field is filled for only some rows; it gives once, few, many or a size class.

D: TRBD1; size: once; J: TRBJ2-2; V: TRBV2; DNA: TGTGCCAGCAGTCCCGGGACAGGGGCCGGGGAGCTGTTTTTT; CDR3: CASSPGTGAGELFF
D: -; size: -; J: TRBJ2-7; V: TRBV11-2; DNA: TGTGCCAGCAGCGCGGCTGAGGGTGGCATTCTCTCCTACGAGCAGTACTTC; CDR3: CASSAAEGGILSYEQYF
D: -; size: -; J: TRBJ1-4; V: TRBV6-6; DNA: TGTGCCAGCAGCTCCTCGACTGGGGGCGGGGAAAAACTGTTTTTT; CDR3: CASSSSTGGGEKLFF
D: TRBD1; size: -; J: TRBJ2-1; V: TRBV30; DNA: TGTGCCTGGAGTGGACAGGGTTACAATGAGCAGTTCTTC; CDR3: CAWSGQGYNEQFF
D: TRBD2; size: -; J: TRBJ2-3; V: TRBV7-2; DNA: TGTGCCAGCAGCCCCCACGGGGGGAGGGGAGGCACAGATACGCAGTATTTT; CDR3: CASSPHGGRGGTDTQYF
D: TRBD2; size: -; J: TRBJ2-3; V: TRBV27; DNA: TGTGCCAGCAGTTTGGTGGCTAGCGGGATCCCGGGGTTCACAGATACGCAGTATTTT; CDR3: CASSLVASGIPGFTDTQYF
D: TRBD1; size: -; J: TRBJ2-4; V: TRBV6-5; DNA: TGTGCCAGCAGTACCCAGGGGGAAGTAAACATTCAGTACTTC; CDR3: CASSTQGEVNIQYF
D: -; size: -; J: TRBJ2-7; V: TRBV27; DNA: TGTGCCAGCAGTTTAGGGAAGACAGGACCTCTCTCCTACGAGCAGTACTTC; CDR3: CASSLGKTGPLSYEQYF
D: -; size: -; J: TRBJ2-7; V: TRBV27; DNA: TGTGCCAGCAGTTTTAGGGGCCATAGCTCCTACGAGCAGTACTTC; CDR3: CASSFRGHSSYEQYF
D: -; size: -; J: TRBJ2-1; V: TRBV7-9; DNA: TGTGCCAGCAGCTTGGTACTAGCAGCCTACAATGAGCAGTTCTTC; CDR3: CASSLVLAAYNEQFF
D: -; size: -; J: TRBJ1-5; V: TRBV7-9; DNA: TGTGCCAGCAGCTTAGGGACAGCTAATCAGCCCCAGCATTTT; CDR3: CASSLGTANQPQHF
D: TRBD1; size: -; J: TRBJ1-3; V: TRBV9; DNA: TGTGCCAGCACCCAGACAGGGTATCCAGGAAACACCATATATTTT; CDR3: CASTQTGYPGNTIYF
D: -; size: -; J: TRBJ1-1; V: TRBV30; DNA: TGTGCCTGGAGTGTGAACAGGGAGAACACTGAAGCTTTCTTT; CDR3: CAWSVNRENTEAFF
D: -; size: -; J: TRBJ2-2; V: TRBV7-9; DNA: TGTGCCAGCAGCCTAGGAGGGAGAGGGACCGGGGAGCTGTTTTTT; CDR3: CASSLGGRGTGELFF